A selection of T cell receptor beta chains follows, all from one sample in a study of blood T cell repertoires in COVID-19. Generated by immunoSEQ multiplex PCR, the TCRdb table keeps only in-frame clones and is missing some. The sample lists 500,000 or so clones; 75% to 90% were seen once. The sequencing sample was made of PBMCs or T cells enriched from blood (not recorded which). The origin of the receptors is a woman younger than 30 who had recovered from COVID-19. The CDR3 runs from the conserved cysteine through the conserved F or W. Each record gives: D gene, clone size, J gene, V gene, CDR3 protein, CDR3 DNA. A D gene is named only where the DNA matches it firmly. Clone size is stated in some rows and not others, as once, few, many or a class when expanded.

.,.,TRBJ2-5,TRBV30,CAWSAARRETQYF,TGTGCCTGGAGTGCGGCTAGAAGGGAGACCCAGTACTTC
.,.,TRBJ2-2,TRBV7-3,CASSLSSGELFF,TGTGCCAGCAGCTTATCGTCCGGGGAGCTGTTTTTT
TRBD1,.,TRBJ2-3,TRBV19,CASSIGGQGTDTQYF,TGTGCCAGTAGTATCGGGGGACAGGGCACAGATACGCAGTATTTT
.,few,TRBJ2-1,TRBV5-1,CASSFRGEEVNEQFF,TGCGCCAGCAGCTTTAGAGGGGAGGAGGTCAATGAGCAGTTCTTC
.,.,TRBJ1-6,TRBV6-1,CASSEYSSYNSPLHF,TGTGCCAGCAGTGAATACAGCTCCTATAATTCACCCCTCCACTTT
TRBD1,.,TRBJ1-2,TRBV6-1,CASSEALSPGQGANYYGYTF,TGTGCCAGCAGTGAAGCGCTATCTCCGGGACAGGGGGCGAATTACTATGGCTACACCTTC
TRBD1,.,TRBJ1-6,TRBV5-6,CASSLLDRGGGSPLHF,TGTGCCAGCAGCTTGCTGGACAGGGGAGGAGGTTCACCCCTCCACTTT
TRBD2,.,TRBJ2-7,TRBV11-2,CASSLEPSLGGGDEQYF,TGTGCCAGCAGCTTAGAACCCTCCCTTGGCGGGGGAGACGAGCAGTACTTC
TRBD1,.,TRBJ1-5,TRBV28,CASSSSGTGNQPQHF,TGTGCCAGCAGTTCCTCTGGGACAGGCAATCAGCCCCAGCATTTT
TRBD1,.,TRBJ2-7,TRBV9,CAGGRTGALRGEQYF,TGTGCAGGGGGTAGGACAGGGGCCCTTCGCGGAGAGCAGTACTTC
.,.,TRBJ1-1,TRBV5-6,CASSLAGVGIMNTEAFF,TGTGCCAGCAGCTTGGCTGGAGTCGGGATCATGAACACTGAAGCTTTCTTT
TRBD1,few,TRBJ1-4,TRBV2,CATRTGPNEKLFF,TGTGCCACGAGGACAGGGCCTAATGAAAAACTGTTTTTT
.,.,TRBJ1-1,TRBV6-1,CASSEQAGENTEAFF,TGTGCCAGCAGTGAACAGGCAGGGGAGAACACTGAAGCTTTCTTT
TRBD2,.,TRBJ2-5,TRBV6-5,CASTWTRDQETQYF,TGTGCCAGCACCTGGACTAGAGACCAAGAGACCCAGTACTTC
TRBD1,.,TRBJ2-1,TRBV18,CASSPADRATYNEQFF,TGTGCCAGCTCCCCGGCGGACAGGGCTACCTACAATGAGCAGTTCTTC
TRBD1,.,TRBJ2-7,TRBV3-1/TRBV3-2,CASSQDWGTGGYEQYF,TGTGCCAGCAGCCAAGATTGGGGGACAGGGGGCTACGAGCAGTACTTC
TRBD1,.,TRBJ2-7,TRBV4-2,CASSQVGGQGLLSSYEQYF,TGTGCCAGCAGCCAAGTGGGGGGACAGGGCCTTTTAAGCTCCTACGAGCAGTACTTC
.,.,TRBJ1-1,TRBV28,CASSAAGGGTTEAFF,TGTGCCAGCAGTGCCGCCGGGGGAGGGACCACTGAAGCTTTCTTT
.,.,TRBJ2-2,TRBV2,CASSQGGNTGELFF,TGTGCCAGCAGTCAGGGCGGGAACACCGGGGAGCTGTTTTTT
.,.,TRBJ1-1,TRBV5-1,CASSLGEAGTEAFF,TGCGCCAGCAGCCTGGGGGAGGCTGGCACTGAAGCTTTCTTT
TRBD1,.,TRBJ1-5,TRBV28,CASSYNLRGQGQPQHF,TGTGCCAGCAGCTACAACCTCAGGGGGCAGGGTCAGCCCCAGCATTTT
.,.,TRBJ2-2,TRBV7-3,CASSPDGQTGAGELFF,TGTGCCAGCAGCCCCGATGGGCAGACGGGGGCCGGGGAGCTGTTTTTT
TRBD2,.,TRBJ2-3,TRBV11-3,CASSLSRGESTDTQYF,TGTGCCAGCAGCTTATCACGGGGGGAAAGCACAGATACGCAGTATTTT
.,.,TRBJ2-6,TRBV6-6,CASWGTGANVLTF,TGTGCCAGCTGGGGGACAGGGGCCAACGTCCTGACTTTC
.,.,TRBJ2-2,TRBV9,CASSSTGIGTGELFF,TGTGCCAGCAGCTCCACAGGGATTGGCACCGGGGAGCTGTTTTTT
.,.,TRBJ1-1,TRBV29-1,CSVEDLWGGTEAFF,TGCAGCGTTGAAGATCTCTGGGGGGGAACTGAAGCTTTCTTT
.,.,TRBJ1-1,TRBV4-1,CASSQRKGEVTEAFF,TGCGCCAGCAGCCAAAGGAAAGGGGAGGTGACTGAAGCTTTCTTT
.,.,TRBJ1-3,TRBV3-1/TRBV3-2,CASSARQPLSGNTIYF,TGTGCCAGCAGCGCTCGACAGCCTCTCTCTGGAAACACCATATATTTT
.,.,TRBJ1-5,TRBV24-1,CATSEGADNQPQHF,TGTGCCACCAGTGAAGGGGCAGACAATCAGCCCCAGCATTTT
.,.,TRBJ1-4,TRBV4-1,CASSQGPTGEIPEKLFF,TGCGCCAGCAGCCAAGGCCCAACAGGAGAAATACCCGAAAAACTGTTTTTT
.,.,TRBJ2-5,TRBV28,CASSLGSQETQYF,TGTGCCAGCAGTTTGGGCAGTCAAGAGACCCAGTACTTC
TRBD1,.,TRBJ1-2,TRBV6-5,CASARDSFSYGYTF,TGTGCCAGTGCCCGGGACAGCTTTTCCTATGGCTACACCTTC
.,.,TRBJ1-2,TRBV5-4,CASSSQGANYGYTF,TGTGCCAGCAGCTCACAGGGAGCTAACTATGGCTACACCTTC
TRBD1,.,TRBJ1-4,TRBV2,CASETGGEEKLFF,TGTGCCAGCGAGACAGGGGGCGAGGAAAAACTGTTTTTT
.,.,TRBJ2-3,TRBV19,CASSMPGSTDTQYF,TGTGCCAGTAGTATGCCCGGTAGCACAGATACGCAGTATTTT
.,.,TRBJ2-7,TRBV2,CASRYSYEQYF,TGTGCCAGCAGATATTCCTACGAGCAGTACTTC
TRBD2,.,TRBJ2-1,TRBV7-6,CASSSMGSGQYNEQFF,TGTGCCAGCAGCTCTATGGGTAGCGGGCAATACAATGAGCAGTTCTTC
TRBD1,once,TRBJ2-5,TRBV10-1,CASSESHPGGGETQYF,TGCGCCAGCAGTGAGTCCCATCCAGGGGGCGGTGAGACCCAGTACTTC
.,.,TRBJ2-1,TRBV10-1,CASTTPNEQFF,TGCGCCAGCACCACACCGAATGAGCAGTTCTTC
TRBD1,.,TRBJ2-3,TRBV27,CASNVLGGGTDTQYF,TGTGCCAGCAACGTATTAGGGGGCGGCACAGATACGCAGTATTTT
.,.,TRBJ1-2,TRBV19,CASGTQILYGYTF,TGTGCCAGCGGGACACAGATTCTATATGGCTACACCTTC
.,.,TRBJ1-1,TRBV27,CASSFRFRGASGTEAFF,TGTGCCAGCAGTTTCCGTTTTCGGGGGGCAAGCGGCACTGAAGCTTTCTTT
.,.,TRBJ2-7,TRBV29-1,CSSQPGHIAYEQYF,TGCAGCTCGCAACCGGGACATATAGCCTACGAGCAGTACTTC
.,.,TRBJ1-5,TRBV5-1,CASSLGGPNQPQHF,TGCGCCAGCAGCTTGGGAGGGCCCAATCAGCCCCAGCATTTT